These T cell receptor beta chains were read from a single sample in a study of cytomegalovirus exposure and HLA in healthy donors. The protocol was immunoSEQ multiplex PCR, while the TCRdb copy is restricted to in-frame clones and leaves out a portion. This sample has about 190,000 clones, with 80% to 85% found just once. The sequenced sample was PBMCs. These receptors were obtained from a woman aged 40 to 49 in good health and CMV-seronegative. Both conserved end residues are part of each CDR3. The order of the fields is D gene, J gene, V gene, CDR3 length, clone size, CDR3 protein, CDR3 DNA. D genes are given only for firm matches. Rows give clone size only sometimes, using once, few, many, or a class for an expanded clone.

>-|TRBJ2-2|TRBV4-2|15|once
CASSQALRGTGELFF
TGTGCCAGCAGCCAAGCGTTGCGAGGCACCGGGGAGCTGTTTTTT
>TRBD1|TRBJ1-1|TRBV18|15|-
CASSPPTGENTEAFF
TGTGCCAGCTCACCACCGACAGGGGAGAACACTGAAGCTTTCTTT
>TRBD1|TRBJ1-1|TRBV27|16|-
CASRSGQVLSGTEAFF
TGTGCCAGCAGAAGCGGACAGGTACTATCGGGGACTGAAGCTTTCTTT
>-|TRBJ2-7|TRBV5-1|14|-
CASSLDAGNDEQYF
TGCGCCAGCAGCTTGGACGCCGGGAACGACGAGCAGTACTTC
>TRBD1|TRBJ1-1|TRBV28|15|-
CATTRYAGTGGEAFF
TGTGCCACCACCCGGTATGCCGGGACAGGGGGTGAAGCTTTCTTT
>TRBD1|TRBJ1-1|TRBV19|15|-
CASSARDRGNTEAFF
TGTGCCAGTAGTGCCCGGGACAGGGGGAACACTGAAGCTTTCTTT
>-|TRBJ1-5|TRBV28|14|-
CASSFYLANQPQHF
TGTGCCAGCAGTTTTTATTTGGCCAATCAGCCCCAGCATTTT
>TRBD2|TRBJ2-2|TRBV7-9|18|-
CSSSPGTSGSSWTGELFF
TGTTCCAGCAGTCCCGGGACTAGCGGGAGTTCTTGGACCGGGGAGCTGTTTTTT
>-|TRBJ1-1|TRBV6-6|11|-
CASSYRTEAFF
TGTGCCAGCAGTTACCGTACTGAAGCTTTCTTT
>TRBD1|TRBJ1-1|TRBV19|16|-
CASMEGTGGRNTEAFF
TGTGCCAGTATGGAGGGGACAGGGGGTAGGAACACTGAAGCTTTCTTT
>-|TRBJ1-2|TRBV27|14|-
CASSLSMWPKGYTF
TGTGCCAGCAGTTTATCGATGTGGCCGAAAGGCTACACCTTC
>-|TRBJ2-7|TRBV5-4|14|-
CASSFSRDSYEQYF
TGTGCCAGCAGCTTCTCGCGGGATTCCTACGAGCAGTACTTC
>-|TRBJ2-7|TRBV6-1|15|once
CASSEARINTYEQYF
TGTGCCAGCAGTGAAGCGCGGATTAACACCTACGAGCAGTACTTC
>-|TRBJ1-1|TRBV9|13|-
CASSDHRDTEAFF
TGTGCCAGCAGCGATCACAGGGACACTGAAGCTTTCTTT
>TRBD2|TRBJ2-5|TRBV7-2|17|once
CASSLGAGTSGQETQYF
TGTGCCAGCAGCTTAGGGGCCGGGACTAGCGGGCAAGAGACCCAGTACTTC
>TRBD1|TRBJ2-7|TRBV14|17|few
CASSQGRDRGGFYEQYF
TGTGCCAGCAGCCAAGGGCGAGACAGGGGGGGATTCTACGAGCAGTACTTC
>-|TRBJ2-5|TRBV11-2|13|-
CASSSGQQEAQYF
TGTGCCAGCAGCTCCGGACAGCAAGAGGCCCAGTACTTC
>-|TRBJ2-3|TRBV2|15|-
CASSELTSHTDTQYF
TGTGCCAGCAGTGAATTAACTAGCCACACAGATACGCAGTATTTT
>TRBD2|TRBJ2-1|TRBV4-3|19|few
CASSQDPSGRVGTYNEQFF
TGCGCCAGCAGCCAAGATCCCAGCGGGAGGGTTGGGACCTACAATGAGCAGTTCTTC
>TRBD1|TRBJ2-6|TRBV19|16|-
CASQGALLAGANVLTF
TGTGCCAGCCAGGGGGCGCTTTTGGCTGGGGCCAACGTCCTGACTTTC
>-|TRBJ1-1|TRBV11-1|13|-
CASSRYLNTEAFF
TGTGCCAGCAGCCGATACTTGAACACTGAAGCTTTCTTT
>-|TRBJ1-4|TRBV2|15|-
CASSEGPAINEKLFF
TGTGCCAGCAGTGAAGGGCCAGCGATTAATGAAAAACTGTTTTTT
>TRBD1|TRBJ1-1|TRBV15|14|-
CATSSLGQGVVAFF
TGTGCCACCAGCAGCTTAGGACAGGGCGTCGTAGCTTTCTTT
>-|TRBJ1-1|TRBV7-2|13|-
CASSSVANTEAFF
TGTGCCAGCAGCTCGGTAGCGAACACTGAAGCTTTCTTT
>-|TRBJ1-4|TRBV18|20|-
CASSPIDRTATWLTNEKLFF
TGTGCCAGCTCACCGATCGACAGGACCGCGACCTGGCTTACTAATGAAAAACTGTTTTTT
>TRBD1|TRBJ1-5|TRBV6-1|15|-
CASSQQGVGNQPQHF
TGTGCCAGCAGTCAACAGGGGGTGGGCAATCAGCCCCAGCATTTT
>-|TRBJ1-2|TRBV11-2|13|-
CASSPDRNYGYTF
TGTGCCAGCAGCCCTGACAGGAACTATGGCTACACCTTC
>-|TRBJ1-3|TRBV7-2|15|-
CASSENRGPGNTIYF
TGTGCCAGCAGCGAAAATAGGGGTCCTGGAAACACCATATATTTT
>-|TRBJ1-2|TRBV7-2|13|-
CASSPTGIYGYTF
TGTGCCAGCAGCCCCACGGGAATCTATGGCTACACCTTC
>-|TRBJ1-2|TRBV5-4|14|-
CASSSTQGNYGYTF
TGTGCCAGCAGCAGCACCCAGGGTAACTATGGCTACACCTTC
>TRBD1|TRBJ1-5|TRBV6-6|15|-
CASSGTGVGNQPQHF
TGTGCCAGCAGTGGGACAGGGGTGGGCAATCAGCCCCAGCATTTT
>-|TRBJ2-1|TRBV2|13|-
CASSEALQGGWFF
TGTGCCAGCAGTGAAGCGCTTCAGGGCGGTTGGTTCTTC
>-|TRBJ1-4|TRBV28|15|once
CASSTQGFANEKLFF
TGTGCCAGCAGTACCCAGGGTTTCGCTAATGAAAAACTGTTTTTT
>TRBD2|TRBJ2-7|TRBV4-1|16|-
CASSQEPGLPSYEQYF
TGCGCCAGCAGCCAAGAGCCGGGACTACCGTCCTACGAGCAGTACTTC
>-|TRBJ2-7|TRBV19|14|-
CASSSTSRTYEQYF
TGTGCCAGTAGTTCCACTAGCCGAACCTACGAGCAGTACTTC
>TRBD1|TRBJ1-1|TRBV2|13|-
CARNLRDSYEAFF
TGTGCCCGCAACCTCCGGGACAGCTATGAAGCTTTCTTT
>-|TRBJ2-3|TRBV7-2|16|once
CASSLEGTTYTDTQYF
TGTGCCAGCAGCTTAGAGGGGACAACCTACACAGATACGCAGTATTTT
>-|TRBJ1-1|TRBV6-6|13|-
CASRNRANTEAFF
TGTGCCAGCCGGAACAGGGCGAACACTGAAGCTTTCTTT
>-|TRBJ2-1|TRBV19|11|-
CASSFRDEQFF
TGTGCCAGTAGTTTCAGGGATGAGCAGTTCTTC
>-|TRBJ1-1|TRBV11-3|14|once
CASSLHRTNTEAFF
TGTGCCAGCAGCTTACACAGGACGAACACTGAAGCTTTCTTT